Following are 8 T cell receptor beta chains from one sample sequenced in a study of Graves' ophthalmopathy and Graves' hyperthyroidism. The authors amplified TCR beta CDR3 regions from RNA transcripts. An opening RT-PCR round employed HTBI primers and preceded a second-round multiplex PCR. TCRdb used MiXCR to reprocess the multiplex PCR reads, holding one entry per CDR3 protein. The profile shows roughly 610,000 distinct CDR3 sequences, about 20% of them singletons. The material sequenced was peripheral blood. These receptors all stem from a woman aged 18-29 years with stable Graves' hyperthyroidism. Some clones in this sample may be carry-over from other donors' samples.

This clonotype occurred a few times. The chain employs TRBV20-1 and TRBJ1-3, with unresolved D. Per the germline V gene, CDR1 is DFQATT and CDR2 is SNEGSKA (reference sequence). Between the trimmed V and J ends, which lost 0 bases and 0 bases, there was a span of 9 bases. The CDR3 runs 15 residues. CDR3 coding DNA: TGCAGTGCTAGAGATGTGCGAAGCTCTGGAAACACCATATATTTT. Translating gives CSARDVRSSGNTIYF.

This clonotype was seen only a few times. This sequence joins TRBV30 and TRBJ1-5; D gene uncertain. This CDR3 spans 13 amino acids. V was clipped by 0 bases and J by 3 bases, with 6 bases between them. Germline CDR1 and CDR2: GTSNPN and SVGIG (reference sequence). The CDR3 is CAWSVGYNQPQHF. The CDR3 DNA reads TGTGCCTGGAGTGTGGGGTACAATCAGCCCCAGCATTTT. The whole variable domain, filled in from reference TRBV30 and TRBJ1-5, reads SQTIHQWPATLVQPVGSPLSLECTVEGTSNPNLYWYRQAAGRGLQLLFYSVGIGQISSEVPQNLSASRPQDRQFILSSKKLLLSDSGFYLCAWSVGYNQPQHFGDGTRLSIL.

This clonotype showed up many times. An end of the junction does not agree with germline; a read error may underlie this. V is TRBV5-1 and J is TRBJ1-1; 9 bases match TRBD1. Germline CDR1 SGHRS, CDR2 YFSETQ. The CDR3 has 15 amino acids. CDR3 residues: CASSLTGTGNAEAFF. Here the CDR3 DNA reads TGCGCCAGCAGCCTAACCGGGACAGGGAACGCTGAAGCTTTCTTT.

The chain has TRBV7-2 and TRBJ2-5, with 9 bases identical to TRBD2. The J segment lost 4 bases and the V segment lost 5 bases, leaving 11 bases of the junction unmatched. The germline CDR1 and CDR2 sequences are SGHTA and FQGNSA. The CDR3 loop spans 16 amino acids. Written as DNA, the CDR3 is TGTGCCAGCAGCCCGAACAGACTAGCGGTGGGAGAGACCCAGTACTTC. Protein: CASSPNRLAVGETQYF.

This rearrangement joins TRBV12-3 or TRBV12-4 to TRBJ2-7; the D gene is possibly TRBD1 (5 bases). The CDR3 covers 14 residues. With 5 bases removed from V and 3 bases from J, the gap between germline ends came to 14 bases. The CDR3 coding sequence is TGTGCCAGCAGTAACGGACATATAAACTACGAGCAGTACTTC. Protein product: CASSNGHINYEQYF.

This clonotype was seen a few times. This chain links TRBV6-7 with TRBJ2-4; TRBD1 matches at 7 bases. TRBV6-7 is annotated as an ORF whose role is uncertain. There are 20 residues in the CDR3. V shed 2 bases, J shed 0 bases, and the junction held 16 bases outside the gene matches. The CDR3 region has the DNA TGTGCCAGCAGTTACCGGGGACAGACGCCCGACAGACTAGCCAAAAACATTCAGTACTTC. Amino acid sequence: CASSYRGQTPDRLAKNIQYF.

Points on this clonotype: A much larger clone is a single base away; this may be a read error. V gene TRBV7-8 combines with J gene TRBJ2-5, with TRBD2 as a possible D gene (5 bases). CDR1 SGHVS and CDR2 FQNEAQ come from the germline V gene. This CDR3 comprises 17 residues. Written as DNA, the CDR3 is TGTGCCAGCAGCTTAACGAGGGTTAGGGTGAGGCAAGAGACCCAGCACTTC. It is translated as CASSLTRVRVRQETQHF. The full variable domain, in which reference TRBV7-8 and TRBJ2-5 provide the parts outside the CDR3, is GAGVSQSPRYKVAKRGQDVALRCDPISGHVSLFWYQQALGQGPEFLTYFQNEAQLDKSGLPSDRFFAERPEGSVSTLKIQRTQQEDSAVYLCASSLTRVRVRQETQHFGPGTRLLVL.

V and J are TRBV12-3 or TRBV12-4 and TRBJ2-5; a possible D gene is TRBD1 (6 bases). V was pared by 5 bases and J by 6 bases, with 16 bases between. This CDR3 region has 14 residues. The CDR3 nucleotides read TGTGCCAGCAGTCCCCGGACAGTAGGGAAGACCCAGTACTTC. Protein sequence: CASSPRTVGKTQYF.